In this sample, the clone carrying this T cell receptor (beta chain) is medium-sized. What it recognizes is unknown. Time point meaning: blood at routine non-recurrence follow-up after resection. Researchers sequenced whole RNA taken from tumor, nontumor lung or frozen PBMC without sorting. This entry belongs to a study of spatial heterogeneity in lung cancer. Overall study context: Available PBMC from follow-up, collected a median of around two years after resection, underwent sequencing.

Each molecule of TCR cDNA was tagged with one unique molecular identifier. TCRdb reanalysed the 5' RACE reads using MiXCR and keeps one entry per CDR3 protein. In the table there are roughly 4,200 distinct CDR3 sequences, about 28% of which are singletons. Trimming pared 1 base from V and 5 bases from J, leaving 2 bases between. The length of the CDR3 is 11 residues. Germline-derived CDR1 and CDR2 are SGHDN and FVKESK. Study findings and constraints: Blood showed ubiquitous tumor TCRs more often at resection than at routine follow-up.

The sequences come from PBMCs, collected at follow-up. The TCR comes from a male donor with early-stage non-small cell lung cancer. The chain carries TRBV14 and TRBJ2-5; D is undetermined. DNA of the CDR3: TGTGCCAGCAGCCAAGCGGAGACCCAGTACTTC. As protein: CASSQAETQYF.